The T cell receptor beta chain described here comes from a study of early stage breast cancer tumors. V gave up 0 bases and J gave up 5 bases; unmatched junction bases: 9. This CDR3 has 17 residues. CDR1 LGHNA and CDR2 YSLEER come from the germline V gene. This clone was observed a single time. The antigen remains unidentified. General study results and limits: Tumor and normal breast were distinguished via blood comparison in about 90% of the 16 patients.

This table comes from immunoSEQ multiplex PCR, and its TCRdb copy is limited to in-frame clones, with some not included. The top ten hold around 3.2% of the sample, which has about 58,000 clones, about 80% seen once. The sequencing sample was made of blood. This TCR was sampled from a person younger than 45 with breast cancer. This chain uses TRBV4-3 with TRBJ2-3, with TRBD2 identical over 9 bases. CDR3 coding DNA: TGCGCCAGCAGCCAAGATGGGTTAGCGGGAGCTGGAGATACGCAGTATTTT. Translating it yields CASSQDGLAGAGDTQYF.